Detailed here is one T cell receptor (beta chain). Its cognate antigen is unknown. Repertoires were generated with immunoSEQ multiplex PCR, while TCRdb's copy carries only in-frame clones and drops some. In the table there are roughly 14,000 clones, 80% to 95% of which are singletons. The data are from a study of untreated major depressive disorder. Study results and limitations: TRBV05-01 (Vbeta 5.1) usage was higher in CD4+ T cells of depressed patients than controls. Differences in TRBV25-01 and TRBV02-01 usage did not reach significance. Sequencing comparisons covered only three preselected Vbeta families.

Germline values: CDR1 SEHNR, CDR2 FQNEAQ (reference sequence). Trimming took 0 bases from V and 0 from J, leaving 11 bases between them. CDR3 length: 16 residues. For sex, age, current smoking status and body mass index, every depressed patient had a pairwise-matched non-depressed control. No psychiatric drugs, including antidepressants, for at least 8 weeks beforehand. The sequenced material came from CD4+ T cells from PBMCs. The rearrangement joins TRBV7-9 to TRBJ1-2, with D unclear. This TCR derives from a woman in her twenties or thirties with major depressive disorder. CDR3 bases: TGTGCCAGCAGCTTAGCCATTTACGCGACTAACTATGGCTACACCTTC. Translated, it gives CASSLAIYATNYGYTF.